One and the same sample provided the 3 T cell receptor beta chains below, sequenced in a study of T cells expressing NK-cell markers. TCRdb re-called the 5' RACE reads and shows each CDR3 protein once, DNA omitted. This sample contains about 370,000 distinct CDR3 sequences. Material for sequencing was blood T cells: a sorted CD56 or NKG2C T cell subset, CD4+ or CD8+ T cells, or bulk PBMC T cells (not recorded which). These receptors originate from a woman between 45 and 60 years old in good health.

This CDR3 reads CASSPPFRKGETQYF. J is TRBJ2-5 and V is TRBV7-9; TCRdb gives TRBD1 as the D gene, but with no DNA this cannot be confirmed. This CDR3 comprises 15 residues. Germline V gene lookup returns CDR1 SEHNR and CDR2 FQNEAQ (reference sequence).

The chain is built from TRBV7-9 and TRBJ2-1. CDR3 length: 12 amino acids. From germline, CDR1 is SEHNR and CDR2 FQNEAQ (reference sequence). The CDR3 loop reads CASSTHLDEQFF.

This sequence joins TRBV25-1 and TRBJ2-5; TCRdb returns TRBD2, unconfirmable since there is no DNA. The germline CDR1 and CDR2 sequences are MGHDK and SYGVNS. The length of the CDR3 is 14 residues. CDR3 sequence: CASSAPGLGMPQYF.